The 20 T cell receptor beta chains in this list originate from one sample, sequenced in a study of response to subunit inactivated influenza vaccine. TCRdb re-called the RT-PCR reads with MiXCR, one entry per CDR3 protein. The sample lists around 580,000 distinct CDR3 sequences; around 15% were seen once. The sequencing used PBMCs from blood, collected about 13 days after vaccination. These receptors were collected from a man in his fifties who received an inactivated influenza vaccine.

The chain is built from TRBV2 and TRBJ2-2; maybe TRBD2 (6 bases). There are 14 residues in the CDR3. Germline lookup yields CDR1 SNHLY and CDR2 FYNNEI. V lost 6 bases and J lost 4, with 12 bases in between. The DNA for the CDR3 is TGTGCCAGCAGATTAGCGGAACGCACCGGGGAGCTGTTTTTT. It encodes CASRLAERTGELFF. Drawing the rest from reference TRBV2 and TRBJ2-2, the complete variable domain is EPEVTQTPSHQVTQMGQEVILRCVPISNHLYFYWYRQILGQKVEFLVSFYNNEISEKSEIFDDQFSVERPDGSNFTLKIRSTKLEDSAMYFCASRLAERTGELFFGEGSRLTVL.

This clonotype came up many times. Written as DNA, the CDR3 is TGTGCCAGCAGACGGTCCGGGACAGGGGGCCCGAACACCGGGGAGCTGTTTTTT. Its protein product is CASRRSGTGGPNTGELFF. The chain carries TRBV12-3 or TRBV12-4 and TRBJ2-2; 12 nucleotides align to TRBD1. Trimming removed 6 bases from V and 0 bases from J; junction bases left unmatched: 8. This CDR3 is built from 18 residues.

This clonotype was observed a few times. The CDR3 DNA reads TGTGCCAGCAGCGCAGCCGGGACACTGAATCAGCCCCAGCATTTT. Its protein product is CASSAAGTLNQPQHF. The J gene is TRBJ1-5, the V gene TRBV9, with D perhaps TRBD1 (6 bases). Trimming removed 3 bases from V and 4 bases from J, with 14 bases in between. The germline CDR1 and CDR2 sequences are SGDLS and YYNGEE. The CDR3 runs to 15 residues.

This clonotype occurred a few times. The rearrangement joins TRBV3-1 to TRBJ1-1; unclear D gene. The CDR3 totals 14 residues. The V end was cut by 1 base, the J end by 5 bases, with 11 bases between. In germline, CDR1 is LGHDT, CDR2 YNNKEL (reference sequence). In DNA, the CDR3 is TGTGCCAGCAGCCAAGTTTGGGGAGGAACTGAAGCTTTCTTT. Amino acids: CASSQVWGGTEAFF.

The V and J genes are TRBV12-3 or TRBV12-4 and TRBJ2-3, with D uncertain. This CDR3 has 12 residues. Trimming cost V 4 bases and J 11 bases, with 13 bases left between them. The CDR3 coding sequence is TGTGCCAGCAGTTACGGAGAGGTGTTGCAGTATTTT. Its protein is CASSYGEVLQYF.

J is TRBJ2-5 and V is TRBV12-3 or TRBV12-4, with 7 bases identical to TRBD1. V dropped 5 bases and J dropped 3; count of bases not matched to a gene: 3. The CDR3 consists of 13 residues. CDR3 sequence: CASSRDSEETQYF. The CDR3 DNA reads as TGTGCCAGCAGTCGGGACAGCGAAGAGACCCAGTACTTC.

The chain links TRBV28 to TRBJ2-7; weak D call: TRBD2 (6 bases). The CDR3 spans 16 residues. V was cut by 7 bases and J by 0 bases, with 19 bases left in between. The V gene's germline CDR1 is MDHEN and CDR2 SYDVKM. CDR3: CASNDGTSSISYEQYF. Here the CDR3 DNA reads TGTGCCAGCAACGACGGGACTTCCTCCATCTCCTACGAGCAGTACTTC.

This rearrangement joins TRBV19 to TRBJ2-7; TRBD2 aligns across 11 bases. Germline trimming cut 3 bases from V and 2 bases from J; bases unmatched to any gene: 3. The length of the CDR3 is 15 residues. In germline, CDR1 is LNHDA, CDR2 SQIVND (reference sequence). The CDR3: CASSMLAGGTYEQYF. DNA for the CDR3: TGTGCCAGTAGTATGCTAGCGGGGGGAACCTACGAGCAGTACTTC.

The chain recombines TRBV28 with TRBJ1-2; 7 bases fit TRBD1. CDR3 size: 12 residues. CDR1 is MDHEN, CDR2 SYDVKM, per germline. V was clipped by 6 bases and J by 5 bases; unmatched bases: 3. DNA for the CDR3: TGTGCCAGCAGACCGACAGGGTATGGCTACACCTTC. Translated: CASRPTGYGYTF.

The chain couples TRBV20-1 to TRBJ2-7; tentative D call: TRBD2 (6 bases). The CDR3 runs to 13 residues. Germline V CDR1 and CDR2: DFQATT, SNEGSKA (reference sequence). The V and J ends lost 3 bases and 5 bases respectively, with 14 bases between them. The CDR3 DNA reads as TGCAGTGCTAGCGACGGGAGCATAAACGAGCAGTACTTC. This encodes CSASDGSINEQYF.

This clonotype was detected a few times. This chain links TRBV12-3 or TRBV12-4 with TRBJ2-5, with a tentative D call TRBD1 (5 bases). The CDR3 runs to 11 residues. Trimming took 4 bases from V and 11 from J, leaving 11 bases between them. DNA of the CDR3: TGTGCCAGCAGTTCGTCAGGGTTTCAGTACTTC. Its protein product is CASSSSGFQYF.

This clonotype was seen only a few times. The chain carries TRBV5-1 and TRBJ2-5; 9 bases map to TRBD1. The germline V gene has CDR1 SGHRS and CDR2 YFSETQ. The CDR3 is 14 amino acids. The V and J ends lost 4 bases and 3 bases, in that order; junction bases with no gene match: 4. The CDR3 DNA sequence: TGCGCCAGCAGCCAAAGGGACAGGGAAGAGACCCAGTACTTC. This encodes CASSQRDREETQYF.

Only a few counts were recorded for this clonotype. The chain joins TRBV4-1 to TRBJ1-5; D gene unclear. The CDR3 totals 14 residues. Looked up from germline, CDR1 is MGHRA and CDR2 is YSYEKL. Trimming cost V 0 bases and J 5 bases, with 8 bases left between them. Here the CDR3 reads CASSQEAAHQPQHF. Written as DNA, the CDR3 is TGCGCCAGCAGCCAAGAGGCAGCACATCAGCCCCAGCATTTT.

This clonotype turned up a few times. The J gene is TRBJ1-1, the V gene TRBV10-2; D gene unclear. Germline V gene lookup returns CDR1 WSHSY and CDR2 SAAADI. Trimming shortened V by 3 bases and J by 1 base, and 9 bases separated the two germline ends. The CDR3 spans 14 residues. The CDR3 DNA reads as TGCGCCAGCAGTGACTGGACTCAGAACACTGAAGCTTTCTTT. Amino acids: CASSDWTQNTEAFF.

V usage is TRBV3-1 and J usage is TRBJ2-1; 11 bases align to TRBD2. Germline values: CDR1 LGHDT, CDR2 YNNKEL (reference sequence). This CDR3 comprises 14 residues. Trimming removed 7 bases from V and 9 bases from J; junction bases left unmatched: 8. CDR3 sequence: CASTLAGVRGEQFF. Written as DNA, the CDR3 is TGTGCCAGCACACTAGCGGGGGTTCGGGGTGAGCAGTTCTTC.

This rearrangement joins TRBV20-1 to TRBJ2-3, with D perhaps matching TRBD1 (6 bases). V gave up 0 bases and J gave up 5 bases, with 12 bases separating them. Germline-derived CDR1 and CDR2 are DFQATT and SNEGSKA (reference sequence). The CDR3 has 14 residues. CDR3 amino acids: CSARDPRGGDTQYF. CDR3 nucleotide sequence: TGCAGTGCTAGAGACCCTAGAGGGGGAGATACGCAGTATTTT.

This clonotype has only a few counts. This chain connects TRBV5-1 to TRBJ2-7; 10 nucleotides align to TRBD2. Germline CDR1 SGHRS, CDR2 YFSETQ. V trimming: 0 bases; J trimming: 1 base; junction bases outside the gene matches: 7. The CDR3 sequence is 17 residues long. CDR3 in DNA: TGCGCCAGCAGCTTGGCTAGCGGGGGCGCCTATTCCTACGAGCAGTACTTC. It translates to CASSLASGGAYSYEQYF.

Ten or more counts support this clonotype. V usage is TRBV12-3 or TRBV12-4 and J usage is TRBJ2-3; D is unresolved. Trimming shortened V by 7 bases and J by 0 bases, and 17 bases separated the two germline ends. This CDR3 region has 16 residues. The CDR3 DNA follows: TGTGCCAGCACCCACGTCGGGCTACATAGCACAGATACGCAGTATTTT. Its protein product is CASTHVGLHSTDTQYF.

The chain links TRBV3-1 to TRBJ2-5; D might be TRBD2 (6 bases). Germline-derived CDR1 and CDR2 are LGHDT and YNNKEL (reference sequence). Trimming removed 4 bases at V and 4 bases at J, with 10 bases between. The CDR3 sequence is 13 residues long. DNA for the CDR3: TGTGCCAGCAGCCTCCGGGACTTAGAGACCCAGTACTTC. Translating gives CASSLRDLETQYF.

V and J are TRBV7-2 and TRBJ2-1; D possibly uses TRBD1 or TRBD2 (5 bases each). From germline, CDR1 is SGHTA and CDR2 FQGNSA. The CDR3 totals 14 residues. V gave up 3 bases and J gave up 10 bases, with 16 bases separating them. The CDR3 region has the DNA TGTGCCAGCAGCTTGGGACCTGAATCAGGGGAGCAGTTCTTC. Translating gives CASSLGPESGEQFF.